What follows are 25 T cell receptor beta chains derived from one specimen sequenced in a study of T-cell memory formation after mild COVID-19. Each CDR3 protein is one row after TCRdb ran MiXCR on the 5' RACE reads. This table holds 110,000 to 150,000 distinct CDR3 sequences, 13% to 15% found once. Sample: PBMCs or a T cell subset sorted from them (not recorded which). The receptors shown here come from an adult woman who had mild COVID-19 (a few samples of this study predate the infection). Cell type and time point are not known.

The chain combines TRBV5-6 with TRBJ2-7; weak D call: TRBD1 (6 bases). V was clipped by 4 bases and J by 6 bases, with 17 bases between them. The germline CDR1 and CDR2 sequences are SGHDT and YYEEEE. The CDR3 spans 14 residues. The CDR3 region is CASSPVTGLGEQYF. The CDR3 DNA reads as TGTGCCAGCAGCCCAGTGACAGGCTTGGGCGAGCAGTACTTC.

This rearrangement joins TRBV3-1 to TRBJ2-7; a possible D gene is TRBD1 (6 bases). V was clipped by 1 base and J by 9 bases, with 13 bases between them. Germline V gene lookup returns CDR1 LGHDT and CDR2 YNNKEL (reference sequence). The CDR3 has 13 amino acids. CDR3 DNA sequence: TGTGCCAGCAGCCAAGTTTCAGGGGCGCCGCAGTACTTC. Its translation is CASSQVSGAPQYF.

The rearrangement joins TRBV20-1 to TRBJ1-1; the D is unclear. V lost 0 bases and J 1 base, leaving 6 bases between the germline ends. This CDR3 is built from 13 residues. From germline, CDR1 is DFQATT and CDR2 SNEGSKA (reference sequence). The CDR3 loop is CSARDPGNTEAFF. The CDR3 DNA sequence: TGCAGTGCTAGAGATCCGGGGAACACTGAAGCTTTCTTT.

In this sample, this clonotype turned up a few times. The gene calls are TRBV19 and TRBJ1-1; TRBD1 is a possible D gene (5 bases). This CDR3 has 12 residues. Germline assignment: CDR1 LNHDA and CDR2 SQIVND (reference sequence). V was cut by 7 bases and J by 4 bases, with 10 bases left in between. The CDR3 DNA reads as TGTGCCAGTATATGGGGGAGCACTGAAGCTTTCTTT. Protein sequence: CASIWGSTEAFF.

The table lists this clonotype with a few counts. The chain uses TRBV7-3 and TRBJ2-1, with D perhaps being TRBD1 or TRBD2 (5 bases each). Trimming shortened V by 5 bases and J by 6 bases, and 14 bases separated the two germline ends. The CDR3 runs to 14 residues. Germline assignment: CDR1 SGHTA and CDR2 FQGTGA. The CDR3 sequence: CASSIIGGGNEQFF. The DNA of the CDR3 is TGTGCCAGCAGCATAATAGGTGGGGGCAATGAGCAGTTCTTC.

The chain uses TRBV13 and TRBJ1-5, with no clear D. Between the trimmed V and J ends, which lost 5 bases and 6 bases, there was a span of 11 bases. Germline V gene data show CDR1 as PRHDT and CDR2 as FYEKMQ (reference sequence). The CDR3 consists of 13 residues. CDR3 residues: CASSKSLLQPQHF. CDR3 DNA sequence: TGTGCCAGCAGCAAAAGCCTCCTTCAGCCCCAGCATTTT.

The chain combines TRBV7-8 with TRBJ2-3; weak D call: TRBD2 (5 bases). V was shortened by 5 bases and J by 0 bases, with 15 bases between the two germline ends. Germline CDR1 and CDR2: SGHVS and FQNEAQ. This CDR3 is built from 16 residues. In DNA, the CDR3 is TGTGCCAGCAGCCATGGACCAGCGGATAGCACAGATACGCAGTATTTT. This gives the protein CASSHGPADSTDTQYF.

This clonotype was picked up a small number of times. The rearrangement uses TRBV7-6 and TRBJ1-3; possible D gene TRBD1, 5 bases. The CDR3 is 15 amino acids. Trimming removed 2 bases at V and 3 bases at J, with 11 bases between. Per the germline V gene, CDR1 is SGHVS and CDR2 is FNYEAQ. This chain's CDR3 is CASSLSGGGGNTIYF. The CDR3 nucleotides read TGTGCCAGCAGCTTATCCGGGGGTGGTGGAAACACCATATATTTT.

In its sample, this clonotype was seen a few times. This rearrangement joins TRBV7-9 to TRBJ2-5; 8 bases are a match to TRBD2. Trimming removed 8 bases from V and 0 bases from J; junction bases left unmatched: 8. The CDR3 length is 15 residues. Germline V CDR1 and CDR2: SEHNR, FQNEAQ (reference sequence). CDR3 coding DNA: TGTGCCAGCGGAGCGGGAGCACCCAACCAAGAGACCCAGTACTTC. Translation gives CASGAGAPNQETQYF.

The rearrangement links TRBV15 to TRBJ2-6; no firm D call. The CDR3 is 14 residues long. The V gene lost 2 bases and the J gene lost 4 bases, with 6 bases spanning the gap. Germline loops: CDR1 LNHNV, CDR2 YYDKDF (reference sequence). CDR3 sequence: CATSRPDGANVLTF. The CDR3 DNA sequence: TGTGCCACCAGCAGACCTGACGGGGCCAACGTCCTGACTTTC.

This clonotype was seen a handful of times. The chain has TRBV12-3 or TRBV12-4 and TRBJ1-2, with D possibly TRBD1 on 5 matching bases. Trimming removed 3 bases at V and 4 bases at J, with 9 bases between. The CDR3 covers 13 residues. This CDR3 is CASSLDIRYGYTF. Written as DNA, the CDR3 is TGTGCCAGCAGTTTGGACATTCGCTATGGCTACACCTTC.

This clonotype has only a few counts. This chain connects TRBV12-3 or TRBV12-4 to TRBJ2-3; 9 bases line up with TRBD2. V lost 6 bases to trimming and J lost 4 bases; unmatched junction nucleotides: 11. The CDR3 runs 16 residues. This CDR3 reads CASRDSSGRISDTQYF. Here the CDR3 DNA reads TGTGCCAGCAGGGATAGTAGCGGGAGAATCTCAGATACGCAGTATTTT.

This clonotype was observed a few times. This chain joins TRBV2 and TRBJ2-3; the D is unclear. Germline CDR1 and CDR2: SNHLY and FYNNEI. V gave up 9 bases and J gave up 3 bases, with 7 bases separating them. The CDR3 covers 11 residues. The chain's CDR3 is CARTLTDTQYF. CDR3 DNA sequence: TGTGCCAGAACTCTGACAGATACGCAGTATTTT. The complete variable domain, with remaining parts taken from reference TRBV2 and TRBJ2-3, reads EPEVTQTPSHQVTQMGQEVILRCVPISNHLYFYWYRQILGQKVEFLVSFYNNEISEKSEIFDDQFSVERPDGSNFTLKIRSTKLEDSAMYFCARTLTDTQYFGPGTRLTVL.

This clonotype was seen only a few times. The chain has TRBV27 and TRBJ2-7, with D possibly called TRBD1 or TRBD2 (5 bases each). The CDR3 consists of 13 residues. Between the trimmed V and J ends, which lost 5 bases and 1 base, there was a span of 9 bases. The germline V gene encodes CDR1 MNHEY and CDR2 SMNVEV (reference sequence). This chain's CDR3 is CASSRDGSYEQYF. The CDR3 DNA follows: TGTGCCAGCAGTCGGGACGGGTCCTACGAGCAGTACTTC.

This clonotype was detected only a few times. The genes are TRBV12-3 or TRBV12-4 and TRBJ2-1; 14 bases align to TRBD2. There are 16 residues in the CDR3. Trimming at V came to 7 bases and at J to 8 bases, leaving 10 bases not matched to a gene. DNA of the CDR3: TGTGCCAGCAACCTCGGGACTAGCGGGAGTATCGATGAGCAGTTCTTC. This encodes CASNLGTSGSIDEQFF.

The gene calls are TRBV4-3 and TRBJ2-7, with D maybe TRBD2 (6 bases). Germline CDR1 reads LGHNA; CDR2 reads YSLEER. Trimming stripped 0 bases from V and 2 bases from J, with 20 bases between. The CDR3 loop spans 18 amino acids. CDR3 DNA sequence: TGCGCCAGCAGCCAAGATCCAGGCTGGAGGGAGTCCCCCTACGAGCAGTACTTC. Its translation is CASSQDPGWRESPYEQYF.

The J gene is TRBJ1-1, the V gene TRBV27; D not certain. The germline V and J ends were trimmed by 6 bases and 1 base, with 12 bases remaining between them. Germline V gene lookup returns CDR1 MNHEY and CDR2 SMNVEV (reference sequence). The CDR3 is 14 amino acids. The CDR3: CASSPFGGNTEAFF. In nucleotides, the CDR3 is TGTGCCAGCAGCCCATTTGGTGGGAACACTGAAGCTTTCTTT.

The CDR3 loop is CASSVKVNVLTF. CDR3 nucleotide sequence: TGTGCCAGCAGCGTAAAGGTCAACGTCCTGACTTTC. The rearrangement uses TRBV5-4 and TRBJ2-6; D unresolved. The V and J ends lost 4 bases and 9 bases respectively, with 8 bases between them. Per the germline V gene, CDR1 is SGHNT and CDR2 is YYREEE (reference sequence). The length of the CDR3 is 12 residues.

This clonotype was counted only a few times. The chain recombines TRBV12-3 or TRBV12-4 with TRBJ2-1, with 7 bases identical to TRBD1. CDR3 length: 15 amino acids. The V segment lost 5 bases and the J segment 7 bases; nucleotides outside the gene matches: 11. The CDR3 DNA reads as TGTGCCAGCAGTCCACCTAATGACAGGGCGAATGAGCAGTTCTTC. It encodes CASSPPNDRANEQFF.

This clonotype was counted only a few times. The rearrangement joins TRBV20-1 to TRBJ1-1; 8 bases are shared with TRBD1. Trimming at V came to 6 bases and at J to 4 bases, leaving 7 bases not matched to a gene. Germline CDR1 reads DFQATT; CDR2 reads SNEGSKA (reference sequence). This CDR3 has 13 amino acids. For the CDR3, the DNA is TGCAGTGCAAGGACAGGGAGCGGCACTGAAGCTTTCTTT. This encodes CSARTGSGTEAFF.

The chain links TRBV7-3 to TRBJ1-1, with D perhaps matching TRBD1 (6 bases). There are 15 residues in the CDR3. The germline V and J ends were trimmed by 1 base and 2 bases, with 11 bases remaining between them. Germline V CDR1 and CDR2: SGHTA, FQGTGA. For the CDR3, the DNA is TGTGCCAGCAGCTTAAGTCCAGGGGAAAACACTGAAGCTTTCTTT. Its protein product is CASSLSPGENTEAFF.

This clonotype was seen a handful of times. The CDR3 DNA reads TGCGCCAGCAGCGGGGAGTTGAACGGTCTCACTGAAGCTTTCTTT. It is translated as CASSGELNGLTEAFF. The rearrangement links TRBV5-1 to TRBJ1-1; no definite D call. The CDR3 sequence is 15 residues long. CDR1 and CDR2 (germline): SGHRS, YFSETQ. Trimming removed 4 bases at V and 4 bases at J, with 17 bases between.

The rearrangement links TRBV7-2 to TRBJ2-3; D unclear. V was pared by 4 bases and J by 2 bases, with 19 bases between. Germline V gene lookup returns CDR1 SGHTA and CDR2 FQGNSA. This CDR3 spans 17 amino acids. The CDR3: CASSSPWEPASTDTQYF. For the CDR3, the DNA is TGTGCCAGCAGCTCGCCGTGGGAACCCGCCTCCACAGATACGCAGTATTTT.

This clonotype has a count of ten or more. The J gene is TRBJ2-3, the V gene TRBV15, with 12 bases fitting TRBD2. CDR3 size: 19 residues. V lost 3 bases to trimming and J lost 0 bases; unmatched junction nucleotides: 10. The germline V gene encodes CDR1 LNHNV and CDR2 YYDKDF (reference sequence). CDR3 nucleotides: TGTGCCACCAGCAGGCCCGGGACTAGCGGGCGGACTAGCACAGATACGCAGTATTTT. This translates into CATSRPGTSGRTSTDTQYF.

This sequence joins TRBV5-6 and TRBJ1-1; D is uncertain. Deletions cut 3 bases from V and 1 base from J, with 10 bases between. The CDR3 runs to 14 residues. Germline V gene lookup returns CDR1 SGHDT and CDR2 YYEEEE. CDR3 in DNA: TGTGCCAGCAGCTGGGGATACAGGAACACTGAAGCTTTCTTT. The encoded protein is CASSWGYRNTEAFF.